Below are 30 T cell receptor beta chains sequenced from a single sample in a study of human T cells and chemical hapten exposure. The time point: patch test 3, about 24 weeks after DPC sensitization. This sample's treatment: therapeutic diphenylcyclopropenone sensitization with weekly scalp DPC. TCRdb re-called the RACE reads with MiXCR, one entry per CDR3 protein. The table records 210,000 or so distinct CDR3 sequences, 24% of them present only once. This material consisted of whole blood, taken in connection with sensitization to the hapten diphenylcyclopropenone (DPC). The receptors shown here come from a woman aged 40 to 49 with alopecia areata. Some clones in this sample may be carry-over from other donors' samples.

This clonotype has a handful of counts. The chain joins TRBV9 to TRBJ2-1; 7 bases line up with TRBD2. The length of the CDR3 is 16 residues. The ends lost 0 bases at V and 8 bases at J; junction bases unmatched: 11. Germline loops: CDR1 SGDLS, CDR2 YYNGEE. The chain's CDR3 is CASSVGVEAGIYEQFF. As DNA, the CDR3 is TGTGCCAGCAGCGTAGGAGTTGAAGCGGGAATCTATGAGCAGTTCTTC.

A few counts support this clonotype. The rearrangement links TRBV28 to TRBJ2-3, with 11 bases aligning to TRBD2. Looked up from germline, CDR1 is MDHEN and CDR2 is SYDVKM. Losses at the gene ends were 4 bases for V and 6 bases for J; bases not matched to a gene: 3. The CDR3 spans 14 residues. In DNA, the CDR3 is TGTGCCAGCAGTTCGGGACTAGCGGCTGATACGCAGTATTTT. This sequence encodes CASSSGLAADTQYF.

The V gene is TRBV20-1, the J gene TRBJ2-7; TRBD1 matches at 7 bases. The CDR3 length is 16 residues. Germline CDR1 DFQATT, CDR2 SNEGSKA (reference sequence). After removal of 3 bases from V and 3 bases from J, the junction contained 14 bases not matched to a gene. CDR3 loop: CSAREASLTGDYEQYF. DNA of the CDR3: TGCAGTGCTAGGGAGGCATCATTAACAGGGGACTACGAGCAGTACTTC.

The chain employs TRBV4-2 and TRBJ2-3; D is perhaps TRBD1 or TRBD2 (5 bases each). Germline lookup yields CDR1 LGHNA and CDR2 YNFKEQ. This CDR3 is 18 amino acids long. V was cut by 1 base and J by 2 bases, with 19 bases left in between. The CDR3 region is CASSQVSGASINTDTQYF. The CDR3 DNA reads TGTGCCAGCAGCCAAGTTAGTGGGGCTAGCATTAACACAGATACGCAGTATTTT.

In its sample, this clonotype was seen once. The chain joins TRBV4-3 to TRBJ1-5; D is unclear. The CDR3 runs to 13 residues. V dropped 4 bases and J dropped 2 bases, with 6 bases sitting between them. Per the germline V gene, CDR1 is LGHNA and CDR2 is YSLEER. CDR3 nucleotide sequence: TGCGCCAGCAGCCGGTCCCGCAATCAGCCCCAGCATTTT. Translated: CASSRSRNQPQHF.

This sequence joins TRBV4-1 and TRBJ2-6, with 9 bases lining up with TRBD1. Germline CDR1 and CDR2: MGHRA and YSYEKL. After removal of 5 bases from V and 0 bases from J, the junction contained 8 bases not matched to a gene. This CDR3 region has 18 residues. As DNA, the CDR3 is TGCGCCAGCAGCGGGGGACAGGGCGCCCTCTCTGGGGCCAACGTCCTGACTTTC. Protein product: CASSGGQGALSGANVLTF.

In its sample, this clonotype was seen once. V gene TRBV28 combines with J gene TRBJ2-7, with D unclear. Per germline, CDR1 MDHEN and CDR2 SYDVKM. The CDR3 is 12 amino acids. The V and J ends lost 6 bases and 6 bases respectively, with 12 bases between them. This chain's CDR3 is CASSTTFVEQYF. The CDR3 coding sequence is TGTGCCAGCAGCACGACCTTCGTCGAGCAGTACTTC.

The chain links TRBV27 to TRBJ2-7; D may correspond to TRBD1 or TRBD2 (5 bases each). This CDR3 is built from 14 residues. V lost 6 bases to trimming and J lost 3 bases, with 15 bases between them. CDR1 is MNHEY, CDR2 SMNVEV, per germline (reference sequence). The CDR3 region is CASRTRGSYYEQYF. CDR3 DNA sequence: TGTGCCAGCAGGACGAGGGGCTCCTACTACGAGCAGTACTTC.

A word on this clonotype: Sequence at one end of the junction differs from germline and may be a read error. The J gene is TRBJ2-3, the V gene TRBV20-1, with D perhaps matching TRBD2 (5 bases). The germline V gene has CDR1 DFQATT and CDR2 SNEGSKA (reference sequence). The CDR3 runs to 13 residues. CDR3: CSARAVRIDTQYF. The DNA of the CDR3 is TGCAGTGCCAGAGCGGTTAGGATTGATACGCAGTATTTT.

The J gene is TRBJ2-1, the V gene TRBV24-1; no firm D call. The V and J ends lost 3 bases and 5 bases respectively, with 13 bases between them. CDR3 length: 15 amino acids. CDR1 and CDR2 (germline): KGHDR, SFDVKD. This CDR3 is CATSDTRVHNNEQFF. CDR3 nucleotides: TGTGCCACCAGTGATACGCGAGTCCACAACAATGAGCAGTTCTTC.

V and J are TRBV28 and TRBJ1-5, with D possibly being TRBD1 (5 bases). This CDR3 region has 18 residues. V lost 6 bases to trimming and J lost 7 bases, with 28 bases between them. Germline CDR1 and CDR2: MDHEN and SYDVKM. The CDR3: CASRARRTRLGFRQPQHF. The CDR3 DNA sequence: TGTGCCAGCAGGGCAAGACGGACAAGGCTGGGGTTTAGGCAGCCCCAGCATTTT. The entire variable domain, with the rest obtained from reference TRBV28 and TRBJ1-5, is as follows: DVKVTQSSRYLVKRTGEKVFLECVQDMDHENMFWYRQDPGLGLRLIYFSYDVKMKEKGDIPEGYSVSREKKERFSLILESASTNQTSMYLCASRARRTRLGFRQPQHFGDGTRLSIL.

The rearrangement joins TRBV7-2 to TRBJ2-1; 7 nucleotides match TRBD2. Per the germline V gene, CDR1 is SGHTA and CDR2 is FQGNSA. The CDR3 loop spans 17 amino acids. V shed 4 bases and J 8 bases; nucleotides not matched to a gene: 17. This chain's CDR3 is CASSSLGRESGWYEQFF. CDR3 in DNA: TGTGCCAGCAGCTCTTTGGGGCGGGAGTCCGGTTGGTATGAGCAGTTCTTC.

The rearrangement joins TRBV19 to TRBJ2-3, with a possible D match to TRBD1 (6 bases). Trimming left V 3 bases short and J 0 bases short, with 16 bases between. Germline V lookup: CDR1 LNHDA, CDR2 SQIVND (reference sequence). The CDR3 is 17 residues long. The CDR3 DNA sequence: TGTGCCAGTAGTATCATCCGAGGGGGAGTCAGCACAGATACGCAGTATTTT. Protein: CASSIIRGGVSTDTQYF.

This clonotype was seen more than once but under ten times. The CDR3 DNA is TGTGCCAGCAGCCTCGGGGGATCGGCTCACGAGCAGTACTTC. It yields the protein CASSLGGSAHEQYF. J is TRBJ2-7 and V is TRBV7-9; D is possibly TRBD2 (6 bases). The germline CDR1 and CDR2 sequences are SEHNR and FQNEAQ (reference sequence). Deletions cut 5 bases from V and 5 bases from J, with 16 bases between. CDR3 size: 14 residues.

V gene TRBV6-6 combines with J gene TRBJ2-2, with D possibly TRBD1 on 5 matching bases. Deletions cut 0 bases from V and 6 bases from J, with 8 bases between. The CDR3 sequence is 14 residues long. CDR1 and CDR2 from the germline V gene are MNHNY and SVGAGI (reference sequence). The CDR3 sequence: CASSYSPQAGELFF. The CDR3 DNA reads TGTGCCAGCAGTTACTCGCCACAGGCCGGGGAGCTGTTTTTT.

The chain joins TRBV24-1 to TRBJ2-2, with no clear D. The CDR3 is made up of 14 amino acids. CDR1 is KGHDR, CDR2 SFDVKD, per germline. The V gene lost 5 bases and the J gene lost 6 bases, with 12 bases spanning the gap. CDR3 nucleotides: TGTGCCACCAGTGGACCGGGTAGGGCCGGGGAGCTGTTTTTT. Its protein product is CATSGPGRAGELFF.

This clonotype was counted only a few times. The rearrangement links TRBV28 to TRBJ2-7; TRBD1 agrees at 9 bases. The V and J ends lost 7 bases and 5 bases, in that order; junction bases with no gene match: 9. CDR1 and CDR2 (germline): MDHEN, SYDVKM. The CDR3 has 14 residues. The DNA for the CDR3 is TGTGCCAGCACCCCGGGACAGGGTAGCCACGAGCAGTACTTC. Protein product: CASTPGQGSHEQYF.

In its sample, this clonotype was seen a few times. This rearrangement joins TRBV20-1 to TRBJ2-7; possible D gene TRBD1, 5 bases. The CDR3 loop spans 13 amino acids. Between the trimmed V and J ends, which lost 7 bases and 6 bases, there was a span of 19 bases. CDR1 is DFQATT and CDR2 is SNEGSKA in the germline V gene (reference sequence). The CDR3 DNA sequence: TGCAGTGTTCAACCGGGCCACAGGAGCGAGCAGTACTTC. As protein: CSVQPGHRSEQYF.

The rearrangement joins TRBV2 to TRBJ2-1; the match to TRBD1 covers 7 bases. Per the germline V gene, CDR1 is SNHLY and CDR2 is FYNNEI. V shed 3 bases and J 3 bases; nucleotides not matched to a gene: 2. The CDR3 sequence is 14 residues long. DNA of the CDR3: TGTGCCAGCAGTGACCAGGGGGTCTACAATGAGCAGTTCTTC. This gives the protein CASSDQGVYNEQFF.

This clonotype was seen many times. The rearrangement uses TRBV20-1 and TRBJ2-1, with 7 bases lining up with TRBD1. The V gene end was trimmed by 6 bases and the J gene end by 0 bases; junction bases not matched to a gene: 8. Germline CDR1 is DFQATT and CDR2 is SNEGSKA (reference sequence). The CDR3 is 15 residues long. The CDR3 DNA is TGCAGTGCGCCCACAGGGGAGAGCTCCTACAATGAGCAGTTCTTC. This sequence encodes CSAPTGESSYNEQFF.

In its sample, this clonotype was seen a few times. This chain uses TRBV29-1 with TRBJ2-1; no reliable D call. Trimming stripped 3 bases from V and 0 bases from J, with 0 bases between. The V gene's germline CDR1 is SQVTM and CDR2 ANQGSEA. CDR3 length equals 11 residues. The CDR3 protein is CSVDSYNEQFF. CDR3 sequence (DNA): TGCAGCGTTGACTCCTACAATGAGCAGTTCTTC.

V gene TRBV5-5 combines with J gene TRBJ1-2, with 7 bases aligning to TRBD1. The CDR3 consists of 14 residues. Germline CDR1 is SGHKS and CDR2 is YYEKEE (reference sequence). V dropped 2 bases and J dropped 3; count of bases not matched to a gene: 4. Here the CDR3 reads CASSFTGTDYGYTF. For the CDR3, the DNA is TGTGCCAGCAGCTTCACCGGGACAGACTATGGCTACACCTTC.

The chain combines TRBV4-1 with TRBJ2-4; D gene uncertain. Germline CDR1 and CDR2: MGHRA and YSYEKL. Trimming stripped 0 bases from V and 16 bases from J, with 16 bases between. The CDR3 is 13 residues long. The CDR3 is CASSQDGLQRTYF. The CDR3 DNA is TGCGCCAGCAGCCAAGACGGCCTACAGCGTACCTACTTC.

The rearrangement links TRBV16 to TRBJ1-5; D unclear. V gave up 6 bases and J gave up 0 bases, with 6 bases separating them. This CDR3 has 13 residues. Germline V gives CDR1 KGHSY, CDR2 FQNENV. This chain's CDR3 is CASSPSSNQPQHF. For the CDR3, the DNA is TGTGCCAGCAGTCCATCTAGCAATCAGCCCCAGCATTTT.

This clonotype was observed a handful of times. The chain employs TRBV6-5 and TRBJ2-3; TRBD1 agrees at 12 bases. The CDR3 runs 15 residues. The V gene end was trimmed by 0 bases and the J gene end by 6 bases; junction bases not matched to a gene: 1. CDR1 and CDR2 from the germline V gene are MNHEY and SVGAGI. CDR3 amino acids: CASSYSGQGADTQYF. CDR3 coding DNA: TGTGCCAGCAGTTACTCGGGACAGGGGGCGGATACGCAGTATTTT.

A few counts support this clonotype. The rearrangement joins TRBV7-2 to TRBJ1-1; 7 nucleotides line up with TRBD1. CDR1 is SGHTA and CDR2 is FQGNSA in the germline V gene. This CDR3 contains 16 residues. The V gene end was trimmed by 3 bases and the J gene end by 5 bases; junction bases not matched to a gene: 12. This CDR3 is CASSLGQYSWATEAFF. The CDR3 DNA reads TGTGCCAGCAGCTTGGGACAGTACAGTTGGGCGACTGAAGCTTTCTTT.

As DNA, the CDR3 is TGTGCCAGCAGTTACTCGACTAGCGTAGATGAGCAGTTCTTC. Amino acids: CASSYSTSVDEQFF. V is TRBV6-2 or TRBV6-3 and J is TRBJ2-1; 8 bases are a match to TRBD2. The CDR3 is made up of 14 amino acids. Germline CDR1 MNHEY, CDR2 SVGEGT. The J segment lost 8 bases and the V segment lost 0 bases, leaving 3 bases of the junction unmatched.

This clonotype was observed a handful of times. V usage is TRBV7-2 and J usage is TRBJ1-4, with 8 bases aligning to TRBD1. This CDR3 has 15 amino acids. Germline CDR1 is SGHTA and CDR2 is FQGNSA. Trimming at V came to 5 bases and at J to 7 bases, leaving 9 bases not matched to a gene. CDR3 in amino acids: CASSVQTGASEKLFF. As DNA, the CDR3 is TGTGCCAGCAGCGTCCAGACAGGGGCGAGTGAAAAACTGTTTTTT. The whole variable domain, remainder taken from reference TRBV7-2 and TRBJ1-4, is GAGVSQSPSNKVTEKGKDVELRCDPISGHTALYWYRQSLGQGLEFLIYFQGNSAPDKSGLPSDRFSAERTGGSVSTLTIQRTQQEDSAVYLCASSVQTGASEKLFFGSGTQLSVL.

The chain is built from TRBV5-5 and TRBJ1-2; D gene ambiguous. CDR1 is SGHKS, CDR2 YYEKEE, per germline (reference sequence). The CDR3 contains 15 residues. V lost 0 bases and J lost 3, with 12 bases in between. The CDR3 protein is CASSLARAADYGYTF. As DNA, the CDR3 is TGTGCCAGCAGCTTGGCTCGGGCAGCAGACTATGGCTACACCTTC. The full variable domain, rest sourced from reference TRBV5-5 and TRBJ1-2, is DAGVTQSPTHLIKTRGQQVTLRCSPISGHKSVSWYQQVLGQGPQFIFQYYEKEERGRGNFPDRFSARQFPNYSSELNVNALLLGDSALYLCASSLARAADYGYTFGSGTRLTVV.

This clonotype was detected only a few times. The chain is built from TRBV5-1 and TRBJ2-7, with 10 positions matching TRBD1. Germline V gives CDR1 SGHRS, CDR2 YFSETQ. The CDR3 spans 16 residues. J was trimmed by 6 bases and V by 4 bases; bases with no gene match: 13. The CDR3 region has the DNA TGCGCCAGCAGCCAAAAACTGGACAGGGGGTCTTCCGAGCAGTACTTC. Encoded protein: CASSQKLDRGSSEQYF.